This TCR beta chain was captured in a study of T cell responses to AZD1222 COVID-19 vaccine. The study, taken as a whole, reports: An increase in Spike-specific TCR breadth and depth was observed after two AZD1222 doses.

TCRdb keeps only in-frame clones here, not all; method: immunoSEQ multiplex PCR. The repertoire includes some 190,000 clones, 88% of them detected once, and approximately 7.7% sits in the top ten. Concerning this clone: What it binds is not known.

The V end lost 8 bases, the J end lost 0 bases, and 8 bases lay between the germline ends. The CDR3 totals 13 residues. Germline V gene data show CDR1 as MNHEY and CDR2 as SVGAGI. The starting material was peripheral blood, obtained on day 0 of AZD1222 vaccination. This chain joins TRBV6-5 and TRBJ1-5, with a tentative D call TRBD1 (5 bases). The sequence came from an adult in good health. The chain's CDR3 is CASGDLSNQPQHF. CDR3 coding DNA: TGTGCCAGCGGGGACCTTAGCAATCAGCCCCAGCATTTT.